This T cell receptor (beta chain) was profiled in a study of T cell responses to AZD1222 COVID-19 vaccine. In the study overall: Investigators merged groups given second doses at roughly 4 or roughly 12 weeks. Study-wide findings and caveats: Most donors were white British and more were female, and clonal diversity was possibly underestimated. Seropositive at baseline were only a handful of AZD1222 recipients. Spike-specific TCR breadth and depth grew following two AZD1222 doses.

Notes on this clone: No antigen is known for it.

Clones were read by immunoSEQ multiplex PCR, and TCRdb kept only the in-frame ones, dropping some. The sample includes roughly 250,000 clones, 85% to 95% of them seen just once. Deletions cut 5 bases from V and 3 bases from J, with 14 bases between. In germline, CDR1 is LGHDT, CDR2 YNNKEL (reference sequence). The CDR3 is 14 amino acids. The receptor was isolated from an adult in good health. This sequence joins TRBV3-1 (or the pseudogene TRBV3-2) and TRBJ2-7; D call uncertain. The sequencing here drew on peripheral blood, taken on day 0 of AZD1222 vaccination. In nucleotides, the CDR3 is TGTGCCAGCAGCTACGGCCCAGGCGGCTACGAGCAGTACTTC. Amino acid sequence: CASSYGPGGYEQYF.